The 19 T cell receptor beta chains presented below share a single source sample, sequenced in a study of cytomegalovirus exposure and HLA in healthy donors. PCR involved 60 Vbeta and 13 Jbeta primers. TCRdb keeps only in-frame clones here, not all; method: immunoSEQ multiplex PCR. The sample has around 63,000 clones, more than 65% seen once. The source material was PBMCs. The source of these receptors is a woman aged 25 to 39 in good health and CMV-seronegative.

The V gene is TRBV30, the J gene TRBJ1-2, with TRBD1 as a possible D gene (5 bases). Germline V gene sequence: CDR1 GTSNPN, CDR2 SVGIG (reference sequence). CDR3 length: 14 residues. V lost 2 bases to trimming and J lost 2 bases, with 12 bases between them. CDR3 in amino acids: CAWSWGRENYGYTF. The DNA for the CDR3 is TGTGCCTGGAGTTGGGGACGGGAGAACTATGGCTACACCTTC.

V is TRBV19 and J is TRBJ1-6; TRBD1 matches 8 bases. CDR3 size: 16 residues. Trimming took 3 bases from V and 9 from J; bases not matched to a gene: 10. Looked up from germline, CDR1 is LNHDA and CDR2 is SQIVND (reference sequence). CDR3 sequence: CASSIRTGRLSSPLHF. The CDR3, as DNA: TGTGCCAGTAGTATCCGGACAGGGAGGCTGAGTTCACCCCTCCACTTT.

This chain connects TRBV25-1 to TRBJ2-2; 9 bases line up with TRBD1. This CDR3 has 16 amino acids. Per germline, CDR1 MGHDK and CDR2 SYGVNS. Unmatched junction bases numbered 9, after V lost 3 bases and J lost 7 bases. CDR3 coding DNA: TGTGCCAGCAGTGAGCCGGGACAGGGATGGAGCGGGGAGCTGTTTTTT. It encodes CASSEPGQGWSGELFF.

The gene calls are TRBV7-9 and TRBJ2-1; 8 bases are shared with TRBD2. In germline, CDR1 is SEHNR, CDR2 FQNEAQ (reference sequence). The length of the CDR3 is 17 residues. The trim removed 5 bases at V and 8 bases at J, leaving 17 bases unmatched. The CDR3 protein is CASSDWGSGLVKDEQFF. CDR3 DNA sequence: TGTGCCAGCAGCGATTGGGGTTCGGGACTAGTAAAGGATGAGCAGTTCTTC.

The chain carries TRBV4-3 and TRBJ1-5; no clear D. CDR3 size: 13 residues. V was cut by 0 bases and J by 9 bases, with 9 bases left in between. Germline CDR1 LGHNA, CDR2 YSLEER. The CDR3 spells CASSQDVGRPQHF. CDR3 nucleotide sequence: TGCGCCAGCAGCCAAGATGTAGGGAGGCCCCAGCATTTT.

V gene TRBV13 combines with J gene TRBJ2-7, with TRBD2 identical over 8 bases. With V trimmed by 1 base and J by 5 bases, 7 bases remained unmatched. Germline-derived CDR1 and CDR2 are PRHDT and FYEKMQ (reference sequence). The CDR3 extends over 15 amino acids. In nucleotides, the CDR3 is TGTGCCAGCAGCTTAGATGGGAGCGGGAGACACGAGCAGTACGTC. It yields the protein CASSLDGSGRHEQYV.

The chain is built from TRBV5-3 and TRBJ2-3, with 7 bases identical to TRBD2. Being an ORF, TRBV5-3 has a function that is uncertain. V gave up 7 bases and J gave up 4 bases; unmatched junction bases: 9. There are 14 residues in the CDR3. The CDR3 nucleotides read TGTGCCAGAGCGGGGCTAGCGGCACCAGATACGCAGTATTTT. Translated: CARAGLAAPDTQYF.

This clone was detected only a few times. The rearrangement links TRBV11-2 to TRBJ2-1, with a weak D call TRBD2 (7 bases). The ends were cut back, 0 bases at V and 4 bases at J, with 10 bases in the middle. Per the germline V gene, CDR1 is SGHAT and CDR2 is FQNNGV. CDR3 size: 15 residues. The CDR3 is CASSLDRGAYNEQFF. CDR3 nucleotides: TGTGCCAGCAGCTTAGATCGGGGGGCTTACAATGAGCAGTTCTTC.

The chain links TRBV5-1 to TRBJ2-2; 12 nucleotides align to TRBD2. Germline values: CDR1 SGHRS, CDR2 YFSETQ. Trimming removed 2 bases from V and 6 bases from J; junction bases left unmatched: 5. This CDR3 has 16 residues. The CDR3 DNA reads as TGCGCCAGCAGCTTCGCGACTAGCGGGAGCGCCGGGGAGCTGTTTTTT. Protein: CASSFATSGSAGELFF.

The CDR3 bases are TGTGCCAGCAGCGTGGCTGGGGGAGGGTATGAGCAGTTCTTC. Its protein is CASSVAGGGYEQFF. The chain has TRBV9 and TRBJ2-1; 7 nucleotides match TRBD2. Germline V CDR1 and CDR2: SGDLS, YYNGEE. Unmatched junction bases numbered 7, after V lost 2 bases and J lost 8 bases. The CDR3 totals 14 residues.

The chain couples TRBV5-1 to TRBJ1-1; 7 nucleotides line up with TRBD1. With V trimmed by 5 bases and J by 2 bases, 15 bases remained unmatched. The CDR3 is 17 amino acids. Germline V gives CDR1 SGHRS, CDR2 YFSETQ. In DNA form, the CDR3 reads TGCGCCAGCAGGTCCCACCTAACAGGGGCCCCAAACACTGAAGCTTTCTTT. Translation gives CASRSHLTGAPNTEAFF.

This clone was seen a single time. This chain joins TRBV9 and TRBJ1-6; D ambiguous. The CDR3 runs 15 residues. V shed 0 bases and J shed 6 bases, with 10 bases lying between them. Per the germline V gene, CDR1 is SGDLS and CDR2 is YYNGEE. The CDR3 DNA is TGTGCCAGCAGCGTAGATGTAGGAGGTAATTCACCCCTCCACTTT. This sequence encodes CASSVDVGGNSPLHF. Based on the CDR3 plus reference TRBV9 and TRBJ1-6, the full variable domain is DSGVTQTPKHLITATGQRVTLRCSPRSGDLSVYWYQQSLDQGLQFLIQYYNGEERAKGNILERFSAQQFPDLHSELNLSSLELGDSALYFCASSVDVGGNSPLHFGNGTRLTVT.

The count of this clone is one. V and J are TRBV30 and TRBJ1-1; TRBD1 aligns across 7 bases. V was clipped by 8 bases and J by 1 base; unmatched bases: 4. This CDR3 spans 12 amino acids. Germline loops: CDR1 GTSNPN, CDR2 SVGIG (reference sequence). The CDR3 region is CAQGTANTEAFF. CDR3 coding DNA: TGTGCCCAAGGGACAGCGAACACTGAAGCTTTCTTT.

This rearrangement joins TRBV19 to TRBJ2-5, with D possibly matching TRBD1 (6 bases). Germline values: CDR1 LNHDA, CDR2 SQIVND (reference sequence). CDR3 size: 15 residues. The V end lost 0 bases, the J end lost 1 base, and 9 bases lay between the germline ends. CDR3 sequence reads: CASSIERGTQETQYF. DNA for the CDR3: TGTGCCAGTAGTATAGAAAGGGGGACCCAAGAGACCCAGTACTTC.

This chain uses TRBV4-2 with TRBJ1-2, with D perhaps TRBD1 (5 bases). Germline assignment: CDR1 LGHNA and CDR2 YNFKEQ. This CDR3 is built from 15 residues. The V and J ends lost 1 base and 7 bases respectively, with 16 bases between them. CDR3 amino acids: CASSQGYGGESGYTF. The CDR3 nucleotides are TGTGCCAGCAGCCAAGGATACGGGGGTGAAAGTGGCTACACCTTC.

The rearrangement links TRBV19 to TRBJ2-3, with a tentative D call TRBD2 (5 bases). CDR3 length equals 12 residues. CDR1 and CDR2 (germline): LNHDA, SQIVND (reference sequence). Trimming cost V 6 bases and J 5 bases, with 9 bases left between them. CDR3 DNA sequence: TGTGCCAGTAGCCAACGGGAAGATACGCAGTATTTT. Its translation is CASSQREDTQYF.

The chain employs TRBV5-4 and TRBJ2-2; D unresolved. The CDR3 sequence is 12 residues long. Trimming removed 10 bases from V and 0 bases from J, with 7 bases in between. Per germline, CDR1 SGHNT and CDR2 YYREEE (reference sequence). CDR3 amino acids: CASNPNTGELFF. The CDR3 DNA is TGTGCCTCCAATCCGAACACCGGGGAGCTGTTTTTT.

This clone has only a few counts. V and J are TRBV19 and TRBJ1-4; the D gene is possibly TRBD1 (6 bases). CDR1 is LNHDA and CDR2 is SQIVND in the germline V gene (reference sequence). The CDR3 has 15 residues. V dropped 5 bases and J dropped 4 bases, with 14 bases sitting between them. The CDR3 sequence is CASSLLGADNEKLFF. CDR3 nucleotides: TGTGCCAGTAGTCTCTTGGGGGCCGATAATGAAAAACTGTTTTTT. Combining the CDR3 with reference TRBV19 and TRBJ1-4 gives the whole variable domain DGGITQSPKYLFRKEGQNVTLSCEQNLNHDAMYWYRQDPGQGLRLIYYSQIVNDFQKGDIAEGYSVSREKKESFPLTVTSAQKNPTAFYLCASSLLGADNEKLFFGSGTQLSVL.

The J gene is TRBJ2-2, the V gene TRBV7-8, with 7 bases matching TRBD1. The CDR3 extends over 18 amino acids. J lost 3 bases, V lost 4 bases, and 14 bases had no gene match. Per germline, CDR1 SGHVS and CDR2 FQNEAQ. The CDR3 DNA reads TGTGCCAGCAGCTCATATCGACAGGGCGAATCCTACACCGGGGAGCTGTTTTTT. Encoded protein: CASSSYRQGESYTGELFF. Together with reference TRBV7-8 and TRBJ2-2, the CDR3 gives the full variable domain: GAGVSQSPRYKVAKRGQDVALRCDPISGHVSLFWYQQALGQGPEFLTYFQNEAQLDKSGLPSDRFFAERPEGSVSTLKIQRTQQEDSAVYLCASSSYRQGESYTGELFFGEGSRLTVL.